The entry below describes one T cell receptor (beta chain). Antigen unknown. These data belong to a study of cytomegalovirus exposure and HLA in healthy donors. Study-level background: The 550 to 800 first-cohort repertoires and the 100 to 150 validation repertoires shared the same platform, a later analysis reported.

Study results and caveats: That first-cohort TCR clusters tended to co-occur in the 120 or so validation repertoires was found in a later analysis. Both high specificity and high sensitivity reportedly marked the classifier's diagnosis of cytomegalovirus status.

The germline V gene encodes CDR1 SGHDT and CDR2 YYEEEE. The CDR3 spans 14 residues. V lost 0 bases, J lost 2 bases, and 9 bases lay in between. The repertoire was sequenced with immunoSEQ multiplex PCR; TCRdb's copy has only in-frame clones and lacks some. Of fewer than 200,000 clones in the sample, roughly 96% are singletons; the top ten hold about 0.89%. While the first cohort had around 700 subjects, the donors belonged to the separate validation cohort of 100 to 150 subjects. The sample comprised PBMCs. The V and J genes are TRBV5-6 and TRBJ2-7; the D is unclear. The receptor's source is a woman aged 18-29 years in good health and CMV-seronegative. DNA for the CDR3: TGTGCCAGCAGCTTGGGTACAGAAACCTACGAGCAGTACTTC. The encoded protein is CASSLGTETYEQYF.